Below, 30 T cell receptor beta chains from the same sample are listed, as sequenced in a study of shared clonotypes between healthy human individuals. Data came from immunoSEQ multiplex PCR; TCRdb stores just in-frame clones and leaves some out. The table lists more than 2 million clones, roughly 95% of them singletons. Naive CD8 cells were CD45RO-negative, positively selected for CCR7, excluding terminally differentiated effector memory CD45RA+ cells. Sequenced sample: naive CD8+ T cells from PBMCs. The receptor set was obtained from a man aged 18 to 29 in good health. Some clones in this sample may be carry-over from other donors' samples.

V and J are TRBV7-9 and TRBJ1-1; maybe TRBD1 (5 bases). CDR3 length: 11 amino acids. Trimming shortened V by 8 bases and J by 7 bases, and 11 bases separated the two germline ends. Germline-derived CDR1 and CDR2 are SEHNR and FQNEAQ (reference sequence). In DNA, the CDR3 is TGTGCCAGCGGTCAGGGATTTGAAGCTTTCTTT. It translates to CASGQGFEAFF.

The chain couples TRBV5-1 to TRBJ1-5; D remains unclear. Per the germline V gene, CDR1 is SGHRS and CDR2 is YFSETQ. The V end lost 0 bases, the J end lost 2 bases, and 6 bases lay between the germline ends. This CDR3 contains 14 residues. The CDR3 nucleotides are TGCGCCAGCAGCTTGGACGGGCGCAATCAGCCCCAGCATTTT. Translated, it gives CASSLDGRNQPQHF.

The genes are TRBV30 and TRBJ1-1; possible D gene TRBD1, 6 bases. Germline loops: CDR1 GTSNPN, CDR2 SVGIG (reference sequence). Between the trimmed V and J ends, which lost 3 bases and 1 base, there was a span of 9 bases. The CDR3 contains 13 residues. CDR3 sequence: CAWSADRNTEAFF. The CDR3 DNA is TGTGCCTGGAGCGCGGACAGGAACACTGAAGCTTTCTTT.

This sequence joins TRBV18 and TRBJ2-5; D is ambiguous. The CDR3 has 13 amino acids. In germline, CDR1 is KGHSH, CDR2 LQKENI. Trimming removed 1 base at V and 5 bases at J, with 8 bases between. CDR3: CASSPQSPETQYF. The CDR3 nucleotides read TGTGCCAGCTCACCACAAAGTCCGGAGACCCAGTACTTC.

The chain couples TRBV15 to TRBJ2-5, with 9 bases identical to TRBD2. With the DNA end fitting TRBJ2-7 better, the J assignment may be wrong. Germline CDR1 and CDR2: LNHNV and YYDKDF (reference sequence). The CDR3 has 14 residues. The CDR3 spells CATRAASGNYEQYF. The CDR3 nucleotides read TGTGCCACCAGAGCGGCTAGCGGGAACTACGAGCAGTACTTC.

On this clone: Other DNA sequences of this sample code for an identical CDR3. The chain joins TRBV9 to TRBJ2-3; a possible D gene is TRBD2 (6 bases). The CDR3 is 14 residues long. V was trimmed by 1 base and J by 1 base, leaving 7 bases between them. From germline, CDR1 is SGDLS and CDR2 YYNGEE. The CDR3, as DNA: TGTGCCAGCAGCGTATCGGGGGGCACAGATACGCAGTATTTT. It yields the protein CASSVSGGTDTQYF.

This chain links TRBV19 with TRBJ2-1; perhaps D is TRBD1 or TRBD2 (5 bases each). This CDR3 has 16 amino acids. V lost 5 bases, J lost 7 bases, and 21 bases lay in between. Germline V gene sequence: CDR1 LNHDA, CDR2 SQIVND (reference sequence). This CDR3 reads CASSATSWGTVNEQFF. CDR3 sequence (DNA): TGTGCCAGTAGTGCCACAAGTTGGGGGACCGTAAATGAGCAGTTCTTC.

Concerning this clone itself: The same CDR3 is also encoded by other DNA sequences in this sample. V gene TRBV9 combines with J gene TRBJ1-2; D perhaps matches TRBD1 (6 bases). There are 13 residues in the CDR3. Germline CDR1 and CDR2: SGDLS and YYNGEE. Trimming took off 3 bases at V and 5 bases at J, with 11 bases between the two ends. Here the CDR3 reads CASSAGQSYGYTF. The CDR3 DNA sequence: TGTGCCAGCAGCGCCGGACAGTCATATGGCTACACCTTC.

This chain uses TRBV21-1 with TRBJ2-5; the table's D call of TRBD2 was not tested on the DNA. TRBV21-1 is assigned pseudogene status. CDR3 length equals 16 residues. The CDR3 loop reads CASSSRWGVSKETQYF. The CDR3 DNA follows: TGTGCCAGCAGCTCGCGATGGGGGGTGAGCAAGGAGACCCAGTACTTC.

This clone was detected a few times. V usage is TRBV7-8 and J usage is TRBJ2-2, with 7 bases matching TRBD1. The CDR3 spans 13 residues. V lost 4 bases, J lost 5 bases, and 1 base stayed unmatched. Germline V CDR1 and CDR2: SGHVS, FQNEAQ. CDR3 protein: CASSSQGTGELFF. The CDR3 DNA is TGTGCCAGCAGCTCACAGGGGACCGGGGAGCTGTTTTTT.

This chain uses TRBV27 with TRBJ2-1; 13 positions agree with TRBD2. This CDR3 is 16 amino acids long. CDR1 MNHEY and CDR2 SMNVEV come from the germline V gene (reference sequence). The V segment lost 8 bases and the J segment 0 bases; nucleotides outside the gene matches: 4. Written as DNA, the CDR3 is TGTGCCAGCCGACTAGCGGGAGGAGTCTCCTACAATGAGCAGTTCTTC. Translating gives CASRLAGGVSYNEQFF.

The chain combines TRBV28 with TRBJ2-2; D is unclear. This CDR3 spans 16 amino acids. The germline V gene has CDR1 MDHEN and CDR2 SYDVKM. V was pared by 4 bases and J by 6 bases, with 18 bases between. The CDR3, as DNA: TGTGCCAGCAGTTCAACCTCCGGAGTAGGCGCCGGGGAGCTGTTTTTT. It codes for CASSSTSGVGAGELFF.

The chain uses TRBV7-3 and TRBJ2-2, with TRBD2 matching over 9 bases. The CDR3 is 15 amino acids. V gave up 5 bases and J gave up 5 bases; unmatched junction bases: 6. CDR1 and CDR2 from the germline V gene are SGHTA and FQGTGA. CDR3 DNA sequence: TGTGCCAGCAGCCCATTAGCGGGGGCGACCGGGGAGCTGTTTTTT. As protein: CASSPLAGATGELFF.

For this clone: Other DNA sequences in the sample encode the same CDR3. The chain couples TRBV7-9 to TRBJ2-7; the D gene is possibly TRBD2 (5 bases). Looked up from germline, CDR1 is SEHNR and CDR2 is FQNEAQ (reference sequence). This CDR3 is 13 amino acids long. V gave up 5 bases and J gave up 2 bases, with 10 bases separating them. DNA of the CDR3: TGTGCCAGCAGCCTTAGCGAGACCTACGAGCAGTACTTC. This codes for CASSLSETYEQYF.

About this clone: An end of the junction differs from the germline gene, which may be a read error. CDR3 sequence reads: CASSQDTRGLYGYTF. CDR3 nucleotides: TGCGCCAGCAGTCAAGATACCAGGGGCCTATATGGCTACACCTTC. V usage is TRBV4-1 and J usage is TRBJ1-2; possible D gene TRBD1, 6 bases. Germline V gene data show CDR1 as MGHRA and CDR2 as YSYEKL. This CDR3 contains 15 residues.

V gene TRBV11-2 combines with J gene TRBJ2-2, with 9 bases matching TRBD2. V lost 8 bases, J lost 1 base, and 5 bases stayed unmatched. CDR3 size: 15 residues. Germline loops: CDR1 SGHAT, CDR2 FQNNGV. CDR3 DNA sequence: TGTGCCAGCGGAGTAGCGGGAGTGAACACCGGGGAGCTGTTTTTT. Protein product: CASGVAGVNTGELFF.

This sequence joins TRBV5-6 and TRBJ2-7; 9 nucleotides align to TRBD2. Losses at the gene ends were 0 bases for V and 2 bases for J; bases not matched to a gene: 0. The CDR3 sequence is 14 residues long. Germline V lookup: CDR1 SGHDT, CDR2 YYEEEE. The CDR3 nucleotides read TGTGCCAGCAGCTTGGGCGGGAGGGCCTACGAGCAGTACTTC. Translating it yields CASSLGGRAYEQYF.

The chain has TRBV7-9 and TRBJ2-1, with 9 bases aligning to TRBD2. Trimming at V came to 1 base and at J to 10 bases, leaving 11 bases not matched to a gene. The CDR3 length is 16 residues. CDR1 and CDR2 from the germline V gene are SEHNR and FQNEAQ (reference sequence). The CDR3, as DNA: TGTGCCAGCAGCTTAGTGGGCGGGAGGGGAGATGTGGAGCAGTTCTTC. It is translated as CASSLVGGRGDVEQFF. The full variable domain, in which reference TRBV7-9 and TRBJ2-1 provide the parts outside the CDR3, is DTGVSQNPRHKITKRGQNVTFRCDPISEHNRLYWYRQTLGQGPEFLTYFQNEAQLEKSRLLSDRFSAERPKGSFSTLEIQRTEQGDSAMYLCASSLVGGRGDVEQFFGPGTRLTVL.

CDR3 sequence (DNA): TGTGCCAGCAGCTTATACGGGAGGCCCTCGGATACGCAGTATTTT. It encodes CASSLYGRPSDTQYF. The rearrangement joins TRBV11-2 to TRBJ2-3; TRBD2 matches 7 bases. The CDR3 is 15 residues long. Germline V gene lookup returns CDR1 SGHAT and CDR2 FQNNGV. J was trimmed by 6 bases and V by 2 bases; bases with no gene match: 8.

J is TRBJ1-4 and V is TRBV14; D is perhaps TRBD1 (5 bases). This CDR3 is 13 amino acids long. V was pared by 6 bases and J by 8 bases, with 13 bases between. Germline-derived CDR1 and CDR2 are SGHDN and FVKESK. CDR3 bases: TGTGCCAGCAGAGAGGGAGGGGAAGAAAAACTGTTTTTT. This gives the protein CASREGGEEKLFF.

The gene calls are TRBV27 and TRBJ1-1, with 9 bases identical to TRBD1. This CDR3 is 17 amino acids long. Per the germline V gene, CDR1 is MNHEY and CDR2 is SMNVEV (reference sequence). The junction had 17 bases not matched to a gene; V was cut back by 6 bases and J by 6 bases. CDR3 in amino acids: CASRNHRGPYAESEAFF. In DNA, the CDR3 is TGTGCCAGCAGAAACCACAGGGGGCCCTATGCTGAGTCTGAAGCTTTCTTT.

This clone was recorded only once. V is TRBV7-2 and J is TRBJ2-7; D is uncertain. Trimming stripped 5 bases from V and 6 bases from J, with 17 bases between. The CDR3 has 14 residues. Germline loops: CDR1 SGHTA, CDR2 FQGNSA. CDR3 amino acids: CASSPVGISGEQYF. The CDR3 DNA follows: TGTGCCAGCAGCCCGGTAGGGATCTCGGGCGAGCAGTACTTC. The variable domain in full, completed from reference TRBV7-2 and TRBJ2-7, reads GAGVSQSPSNKVTEKGKDVELRCDPISGHTALYWYRQSLGQGLEFLIYFQGNSAPDKSGLPSDRFSAERTGGSVSTLTIQRTQQEDSAVYLCASSPVGISGEQYFGPGTRLTVT.

The chain couples TRBV27 to TRBJ2-2, with D uncertain. Germline loops: CDR1 MNHEY, CDR2 SMNVEV (reference sequence). The CDR3 has 18 residues. V was pared by 0 bases and J by 0 bases, with 14 bases between. The CDR3 region has the DNA TGTGCCAGCAGTTTATCGATAGGGTCACCGACGAACACCGGGGAGCTGTTTTTT. This codes for CASSLSIGSPTNTGELFF.

The chain recombines TRBV7-9 with TRBJ1-1; no clear D. Germline CDR1 reads SEHNR; CDR2 reads FQNEAQ (reference sequence). The CDR3 contains 15 residues. Trimming left V 2 bases short and J 5 bases short, with 15 bases between. The CDR3 coding sequence is TGTGCCAGCAGCTTATCTGTATTGTGGGAAACTGAAGCTTTCTTT. Its translation is CASSLSVLWETEAFF.

A remark on this clone: The sample contains more than one DNA sequence encoding this CDR3. V and J are TRBV7-2 and TRBJ2-7; 8 positions match TRBD2. The V and J ends lost 1 base and 3 bases, in that order; junction bases with no gene match: 2. This CDR3 is 14 amino acids long. Germline lookup yields CDR1 SGHTA and CDR2 FQGNSA. CDR3 coding DNA: TGTGCCAGCAGCTTAGGTGCGGGAGGCTACGAGCAGTACTTC. Its protein product is CASSLGAGGYEQYF.

As regards this clone: Other DNA sequences from this sample encode an identical CDR3 as well. J is TRBJ2-7 and V is TRBV5-1; D might be TRBD1 (6 bases). The germline V gene has CDR1 SGHRS and CDR2 YFSETQ. The CDR3 extends over 13 amino acids. V lost 0 bases, J lost 3 bases, and 7 bases lay in between. The CDR3 sequence is CASSLEGGYEQYF. The CDR3 bases are TGCGCCAGCAGCTTGGAAGGGGGCTACGAGCAGTACTTC.

The table lists this clone with a count of one. The chain combines TRBV9 with TRBJ2-1; TRBD2 matches at 11 bases. Germline CDR1 and CDR2: SGDLS and YYNGEE. J gave up 5 bases and V 4 bases, and 5 bases lay outside the gene matches. CDR3 length equals 15 residues. CDR3 loop: CASSPLAGGDNEQFF. In DNA, the CDR3 is TGTGCCAGCAGCCCTCTAGCGGGAGGTGACAATGAGCAGTTCTTC.

This rearrangement joins TRBV27 to TRBJ1-4; 7 bases are shared with TRBD1. V shed 4 bases and J 7 bases; nucleotides not matched to a gene: 9. This CDR3 contains 15 residues. Germline V gene lookup returns CDR1 MNHEY and CDR2 SMNVEV (reference sequence). The CDR3 here is CASSSPTGNGEKLFF. The CDR3 DNA sequence: TGTGCCAGCAGTTCCCCGACAGGGAATGGTGAAAAACTGTTTTTT.

This clone has just one count. The chain combines TRBV7-9 with TRBJ2-7; a possible D gene is TRBD1 (5 bases). V shed 3 bases and J shed 2 bases, with 17 bases lying between them. Germline CDR1 and CDR2: SEHNR and FQNEAQ (reference sequence). This CDR3 is 16 amino acids long. CDR3 nucleotides: TGTGCCAGCAGCTTCAGGGCCGCGACAGACACCTACGAGCAGTACTTC. Translated, it gives CASSFRAATDTYEQYF.

This clone was counted a few times. This chain connects TRBV9 to TRBJ1-5; D call uncertain. Germline CDR1 is SGDLS and CDR2 is YYNGEE. CDR3 length: 13 residues. Trimming cost V 6 bases and J 0 bases, with 7 bases left between them. The DNA for the CDR3 is TGTGCCAGCAACCCTTATAGCAATCAGCCCCAGCATTTT. Encoded protein: CASNPYSNQPQHF.